Sequencing of this T cell receptor (beta chain) was carried out in a study of patients and donors after allogeneic stem cell transplantation. CDR3 size: 14 residues. V was pared by 6 bases and J by 5 bases, with 14 bases between. A single record per CDR3 protein comes from TCRdb applying MiXCR to the RT-PCR reads. The table includes about 150,000 distinct CDR3 sequences, 30% to 45% detected once. The J gene is TRBJ1-5, the V gene TRBV12-3 or TRBV12-4, with D maybe TRBD1 (6 bases). This TCR was recovered from a human donor who was either an allogeneic HSCT recipient or a stem cell or donor lymphocyte infusion donor (not recorded which). It is not recorded whose cells these are; they may come from a transplant donor. The sequenced sample consisted of blood, either unsorted or a sorted T cell fraction (not recorded which). Here the CDR3 reads CASSRGRGDQPQHF. The CDR3 bases are TGTGCCAGCAGCAGGGGAAGGGGGGATCAGCCCCAGCATTTT.